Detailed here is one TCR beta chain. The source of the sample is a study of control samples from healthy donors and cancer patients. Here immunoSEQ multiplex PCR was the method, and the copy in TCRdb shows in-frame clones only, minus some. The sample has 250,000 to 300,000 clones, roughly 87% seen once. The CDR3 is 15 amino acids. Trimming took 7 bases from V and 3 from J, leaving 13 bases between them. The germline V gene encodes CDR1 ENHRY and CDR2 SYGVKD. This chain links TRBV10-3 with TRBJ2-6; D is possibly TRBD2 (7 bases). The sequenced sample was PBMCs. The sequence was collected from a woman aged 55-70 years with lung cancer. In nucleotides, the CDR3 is TGTGCCATCACGTCCGGGGGGCTTGGGGCCAACGTCCTGACTTTC. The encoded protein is CAITSGGLGANVLTF.